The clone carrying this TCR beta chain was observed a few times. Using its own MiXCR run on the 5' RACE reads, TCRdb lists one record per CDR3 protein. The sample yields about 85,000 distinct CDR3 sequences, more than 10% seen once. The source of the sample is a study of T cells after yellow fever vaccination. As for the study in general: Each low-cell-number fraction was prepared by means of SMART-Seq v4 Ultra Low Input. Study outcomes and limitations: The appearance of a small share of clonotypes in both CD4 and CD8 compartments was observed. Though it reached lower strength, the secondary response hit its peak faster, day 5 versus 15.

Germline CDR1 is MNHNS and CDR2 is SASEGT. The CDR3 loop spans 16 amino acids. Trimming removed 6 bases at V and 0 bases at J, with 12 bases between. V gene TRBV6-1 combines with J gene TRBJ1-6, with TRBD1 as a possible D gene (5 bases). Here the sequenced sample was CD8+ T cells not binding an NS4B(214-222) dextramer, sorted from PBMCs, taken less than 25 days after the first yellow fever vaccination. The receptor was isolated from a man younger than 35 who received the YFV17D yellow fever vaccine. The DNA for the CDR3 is TGTGCCAGCAGGCGAGGACAAAGCTCCTATAATTCACCCCTCCACTTT. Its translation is CASRRGQSSYNSPLHF.